This T cell receptor beta chain was identified in a study of T cell responses to AZD1222 COVID-19 vaccine. Regarding the study as a whole: Repertoires were collected only later (after the peak T cell response had occurred).

Points on this clone: The antigen remains unidentified.

Germline lookup yields CDR1 MNHEY and CDR2 SMNVEV (reference sequence). V lost 3 bases and J lost 6; bases outside the gene matches: 7. This CDR3 spans 14 amino acids. Only in-frame clones appear in the TCRdb table, and some are missing; sequencing was by immunoSEQ multiplex PCR. The sample gives about 82,000 clones, about nine tenths of which show up once; approximately 5.7% is in the top ten. This chain links TRBV27 with TRBJ1-2; 7 bases match TRBD1. The specimen was peripheral blood, collected on day 0 of AZD1222 vaccination. The sequence was collected from an adult in good health. In DNA form, the CDR3 reads TGTGCCAGCAGTTTCAACCTACAGGGGAATGGCTACACCTTC. Its protein is CASSFNLQGNGYTF.